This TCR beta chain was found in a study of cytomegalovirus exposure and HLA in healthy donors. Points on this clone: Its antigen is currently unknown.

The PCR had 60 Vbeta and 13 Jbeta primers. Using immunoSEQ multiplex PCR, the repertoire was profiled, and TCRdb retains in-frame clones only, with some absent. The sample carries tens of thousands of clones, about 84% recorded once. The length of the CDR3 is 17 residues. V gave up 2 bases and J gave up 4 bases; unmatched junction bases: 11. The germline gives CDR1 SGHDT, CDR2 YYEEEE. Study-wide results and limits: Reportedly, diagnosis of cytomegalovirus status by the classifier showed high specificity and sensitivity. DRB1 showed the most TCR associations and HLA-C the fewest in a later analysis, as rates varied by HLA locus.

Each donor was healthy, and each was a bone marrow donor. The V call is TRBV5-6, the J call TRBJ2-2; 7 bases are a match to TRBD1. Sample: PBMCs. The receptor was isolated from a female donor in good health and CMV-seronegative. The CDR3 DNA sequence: TGTGCCAGCAGCTTCCGACAGGGTTTTGGCGGCACCGGGGAGCTGTTTTTT. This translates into CASSFRQGFGGTGELFF.